Reported below is one T cell receptor (beta chain). This entry belongs to a study of blood T cell repertoires in COVID-19. Overall study context: Collection of acute and convalescent COVID-19 samples took place in the United States, Italy and Spain. Sample material is recorded as cDNA or gDNA derived from T cells, B-cell-depleted T cells, or PBMCs.

The germline V gene encodes CDR1 MRHNA and CDR2 SNTAGT. V was shortened by 6 bases and J by 2 bases, with 7 bases between the two germline ends. The CDR3 runs to 13 residues. Libraries were prepared by immunoSEQ multiplex PCR; TCRdb keeps only in-frame clonotypes and omits some of them. The table lists 200,000 to 250,000 clones, less than 85% of them singletons, with over 6% in the top ten. The TCR sequence derives from an elderly woman with COVID-19, enrolled during active disease. The sequencing input was peripheral blood. This chain links TRBV6-4 with TRBJ1-4; D ambiguous. CDR3 DNA: TGTGCCAGCAGCCGTAGCACTAATGAAAAACTGTTTTTT. It specifies CASSRSTNEKLFF.